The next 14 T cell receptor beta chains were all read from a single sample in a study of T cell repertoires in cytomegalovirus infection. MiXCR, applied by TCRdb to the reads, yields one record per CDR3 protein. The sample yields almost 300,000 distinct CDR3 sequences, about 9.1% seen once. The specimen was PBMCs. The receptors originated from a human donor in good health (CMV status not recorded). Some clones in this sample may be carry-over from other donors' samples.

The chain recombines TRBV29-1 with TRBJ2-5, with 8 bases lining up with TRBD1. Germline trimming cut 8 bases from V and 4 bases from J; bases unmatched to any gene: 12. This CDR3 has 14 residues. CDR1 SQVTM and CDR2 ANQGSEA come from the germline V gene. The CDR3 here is CSIGRTDRGETQYF. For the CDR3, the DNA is TGCAGCATTGGGCGGACAGACAGGGGAGAGACCCAGTACTTC.

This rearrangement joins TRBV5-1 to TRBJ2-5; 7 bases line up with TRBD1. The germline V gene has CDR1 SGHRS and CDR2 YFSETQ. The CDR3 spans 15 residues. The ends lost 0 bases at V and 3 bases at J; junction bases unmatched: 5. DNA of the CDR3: TGCGCCAGCAGCTTGGCCGGGACAGCGAAAGAGACCCAGTACTTC. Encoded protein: CASSLAGTAKETQYF.

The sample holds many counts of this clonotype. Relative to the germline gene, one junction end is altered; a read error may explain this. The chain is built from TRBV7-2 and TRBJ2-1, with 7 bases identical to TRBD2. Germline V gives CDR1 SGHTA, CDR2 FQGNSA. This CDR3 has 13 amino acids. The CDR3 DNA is TGTGCCAGCACCTTCCGGGACTACCATGAGCAGTTCTTC. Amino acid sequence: CASTFRDYHEQFF.

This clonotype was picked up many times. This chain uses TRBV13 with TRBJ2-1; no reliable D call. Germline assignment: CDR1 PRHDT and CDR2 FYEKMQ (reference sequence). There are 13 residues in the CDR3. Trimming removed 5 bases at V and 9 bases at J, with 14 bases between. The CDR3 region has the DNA TGTGCCAGCAGCGATCGCAACCTCCCTGAGCAGTTCTTC. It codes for CASSDRNLPEQFF.

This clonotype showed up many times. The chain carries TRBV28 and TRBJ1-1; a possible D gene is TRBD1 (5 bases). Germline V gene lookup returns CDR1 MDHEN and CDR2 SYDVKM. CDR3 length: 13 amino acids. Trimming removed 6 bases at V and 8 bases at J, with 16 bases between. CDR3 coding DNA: TGTGCCAGCAGCATCATGAGGGGCGGAGAAGCTTTCTTT. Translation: CASSIMRGGEAFF.

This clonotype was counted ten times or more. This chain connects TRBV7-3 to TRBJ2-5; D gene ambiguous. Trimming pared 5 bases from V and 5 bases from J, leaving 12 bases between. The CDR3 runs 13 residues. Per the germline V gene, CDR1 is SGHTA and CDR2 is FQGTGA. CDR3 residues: CASSPPSGETQYF. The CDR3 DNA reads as TGTGCCAGCAGCCCCCCGTCCGGGGAGACCCAGTACTTC. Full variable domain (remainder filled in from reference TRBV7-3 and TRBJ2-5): GAGVSQTPSNKVTEKGKYVELRCDPISGHTALYWYRQSLGQGPEFLIYFQGTGAADDSGLPNDRFFAVRPEGSVSTLKIQRTERGDSAVYLCASSPPSGETQYFGPGTRLLVL.

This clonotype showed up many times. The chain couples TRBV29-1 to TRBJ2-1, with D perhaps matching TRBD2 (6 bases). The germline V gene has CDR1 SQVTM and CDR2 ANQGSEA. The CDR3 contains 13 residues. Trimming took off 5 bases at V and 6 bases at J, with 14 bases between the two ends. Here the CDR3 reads CSVRGTFTNEQFF. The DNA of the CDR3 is TGCAGCGTTCGTGGGACTTTCACCAATGAGCAGTTCTTC.

In DNA, the CDR3 is TGTGCCAGCAGTTACATCGGGGACTCTGGAAACACCATATATTTT. This gives the protein CASSYIGDSGNTIYF. The chain couples TRBV6-2 or TRBV6-3 to TRBJ1-3; D unresolved. Germline V CDR1 and CDR2: MNHEY, SVGEGT. Deletions cut 2 bases from V and 0 bases from J, with 8 bases between. CDR3 length equals 15 residues.

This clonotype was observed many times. This CDR3 reads CASTPPGRIQPQHF. In DNA, the CDR3 is TGTGCCAGCACGCCTCCGGGACGGATTCAGCCCCAGCATTTT. This chain connects TRBV28 to TRBJ1-5; maybe TRBD1 (5 bases). The V gene lost 7 bases and the J gene lost 6 bases, with 16 bases spanning the gap. The germline gives CDR1 MDHEN, CDR2 SYDVKM. CDR3 length: 14 amino acids.

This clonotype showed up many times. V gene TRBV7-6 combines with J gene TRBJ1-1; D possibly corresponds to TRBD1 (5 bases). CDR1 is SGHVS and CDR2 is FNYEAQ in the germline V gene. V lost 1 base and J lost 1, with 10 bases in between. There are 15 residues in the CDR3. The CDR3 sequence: CASSLEWGTNTEAFF. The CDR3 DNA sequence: TGTGCCAGCAGCTTAGAATGGGGGACGAACACTGAAGCTTTCTTT. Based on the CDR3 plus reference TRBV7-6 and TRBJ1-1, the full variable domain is GAGVSQSPRYKVTKRGQDVALRCDPISGHVSLYWYRQALGQGPEFLTYFNYEAQQDKSGLPNDRFSAERPEGSISTLTIQRTEQRDSAMYRCASSLEWGTNTEAFFGQGTRLTVV.

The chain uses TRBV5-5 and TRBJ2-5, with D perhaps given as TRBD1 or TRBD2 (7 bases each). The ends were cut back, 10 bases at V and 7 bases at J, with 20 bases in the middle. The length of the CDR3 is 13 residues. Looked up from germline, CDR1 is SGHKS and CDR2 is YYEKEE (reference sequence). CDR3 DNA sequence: TGTGCCGGAGCGGGACAGACAGGTTGGACCCAGTACTTC. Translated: CAGAGQTGWTQYF.

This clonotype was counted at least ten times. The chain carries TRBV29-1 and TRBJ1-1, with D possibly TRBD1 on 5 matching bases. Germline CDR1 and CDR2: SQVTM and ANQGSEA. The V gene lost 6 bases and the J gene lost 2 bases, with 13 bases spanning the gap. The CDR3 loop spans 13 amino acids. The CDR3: CSVRGGSNTEAFF. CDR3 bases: TGCAGCGTAAGGGGCGGGAGTAACACTGAAGCTTTCTTT. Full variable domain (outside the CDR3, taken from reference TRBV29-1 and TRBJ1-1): SAVISQKPSRDICQRGTSLTIQCQVDSQVTMMFWYRQQPGQSLTLIATANQGSEATYESGFVIDKFPISRPNLTFSTLTVSNMSPEDSSIYLCSVRGGSNTEAFFGQGTRLTVV.

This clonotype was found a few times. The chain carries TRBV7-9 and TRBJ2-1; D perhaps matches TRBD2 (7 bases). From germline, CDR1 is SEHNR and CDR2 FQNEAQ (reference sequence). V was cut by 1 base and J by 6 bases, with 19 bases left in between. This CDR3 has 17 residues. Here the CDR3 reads CASSLESPGGSVNEQFF. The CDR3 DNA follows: TGTGCCAGCAGCTTAGAGAGTCCGGGGGGCTCGGTCAATGAGCAGTTCTTC.

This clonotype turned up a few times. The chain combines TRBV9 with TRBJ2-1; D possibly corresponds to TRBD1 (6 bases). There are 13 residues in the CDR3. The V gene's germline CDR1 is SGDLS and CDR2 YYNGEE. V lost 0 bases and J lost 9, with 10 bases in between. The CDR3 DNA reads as TGTGCCAGCAGCGTAGGACCAGGGGTTGAGCAGTTCTTC. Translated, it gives CASSVGPGVEQFF.